The 23 T cell receptor beta chains listed next were all sequenced from one sample in a study of cytomegalovirus exposure and HLA in healthy donors. The PCR was carried out with 60 Vbeta primers and 13 Jbeta primers. Measured with immunoSEQ multiplex PCR; TCRdb has only the in-frame clones, and not every one. The repertoire includes roughly 130,000 clones, roughly three quarters of them detected once, and 2% to 2.5% sits in the top ten. The specimen was PBMCs. These receptor sequences come from a man aged 18 to 30 in good health and CMV-seronegative.

The chain carries TRBV7-9 and TRBJ2-7, with 9 bases matching TRBD1. V shed 5 bases, J shed 5 bases, and the junction held 7 bases outside the gene matches. CDR1 is SEHNR and CDR2 is FQNEAQ in the germline V gene (reference sequence). The CDR3 totals 14 residues. The CDR3, as DNA: TGTGCCAGCAGCCTTGGGACAGGGTCTAACGAGCAGTACTTC. It codes for CASSLGTGSNEQYF.

The V and J genes are TRBV10-3 and TRBJ2-1; D unresolved. The length of the CDR3 is 13 residues. Trimming pared 8 bases from V and 8 bases from J, leaving 16 bases between. CDR1 and CDR2 from the germline V gene are ENHRY and SYGVKD. The CDR3 bases are TGTGCCATCCGCTCCCCCCGGCAGGATGAGCAGTTCTTC. As protein: CAIRSPRQDEQFF.

The chain employs TRBV28 and TRBJ1-4; 9 bases map to TRBD1. J gave up 6 bases and V 4 bases, and 15 bases lay outside the gene matches. The CDR3 covers 18 residues. CDR1 is MDHEN, CDR2 SYDVKM, per germline. The CDR3 bases are TGTGCCAGCAGTTCCCGGAGGACAGGGGCAATTCTCTATGAAAAACTGTTTTTT. Translating it yields CASSSRRTGAILYEKLFF.

V is TRBV28 and J is TRBJ1-1; D may be TRBD1 (6 bases). Looked up from germline, CDR1 is MDHEN and CDR2 is SYDVKM. Trimming stripped 5 bases from V and 2 bases from J, with 9 bases between. The CDR3 extends over 13 amino acids. The CDR3 spells CASSPGHNTEAFF. The CDR3 DNA is TGTGCCAGCAGTCCGGGACATAACACTGAAGCTTTCTTT.

The chain combines TRBV7-8 with TRBJ1-1; D remains unclear. The CDR3 sequence is 16 residues long. V dropped 1 base and J dropped 2 bases, with 14 bases sitting between them. Germline lookup yields CDR1 SGHVS and CDR2 FQNEAQ. For the CDR3, the DNA is TGTGCCAGCAGCTTAGAATCCCCCACAGTCAACACTGAAGCTTTCTTT. This encodes CASSLESPTVNTEAFF. The entire variable domain, with the rest obtained from reference TRBV7-8 and TRBJ1-1, is as follows: GAGVSQSPRYKVAKRGQDVALRCDPISGHVSLFWYQQALGQGPEFLTYFQNEAQLDKSGLPSDRFFAERPEGSVSTLKIQRTQQEDSAVYLCASSLESPTVNTEAFFGQGTRLTVV.

This chain connects TRBV7-6 to TRBJ2-7; D might be TRBD2 (6 bases). Germline V gene lookup returns CDR1 SGHVS and CDR2 FNYEAQ. The CDR3 sequence is 15 residues long. V dropped 2 bases and J dropped 5 bases, with 16 bases sitting between them. CDR3 amino acids: CASSLLGEDSDEQYV. The DNA for the CDR3 is TGTGCCAGCAGCTTATTGGGGGAGGATTCTGACGAGCAGTACGTC.

The CDR3 bases are TGTGCCAGCAGTTTTCAGGGTGCAACTAATGAAAAACTGTTTTTT. Amino acids: CASSFQGATNEKLFF. This chain connects TRBV28 to TRBJ1-4, with a tentative D call TRBD1 (5 bases). The CDR3 has 15 amino acids. The V and J ends lost 3 bases and 0 bases respectively, with 8 bases between them. Per germline, CDR1 MDHEN and CDR2 SYDVKM.

The chain links TRBV6-5 to TRBJ2-7; 9 nucleotides match TRBD2. Germline trimming cut 3 bases from V and 7 bases from J; bases unmatched to any gene: 13. This CDR3 contains 16 residues. Germline CDR1 reads MNHEY; CDR2 reads SVGAGI. The CDR3 nucleotides are TGTGCCAGCAGTTATCGGCCGGGACTAGCTATCTGGGAGCAGTACGTC. It encodes CASSYRPGLAIWEQYV.

The chain joins TRBV19 to TRBJ2-3, with 10 bases lining up with TRBD2. V shed 7 bases and J 7 bases; nucleotides not matched to a gene: 8. The CDR3 sequence is 14 residues long. Germline CDR1 is LNHDA and CDR2 is SQIVND (reference sequence). The CDR3 coding sequence is TGTGCCAGTACCTGGACTAGCGGAGACAATACGCAGTATTTT. Translation: CASTWTSGDNTQYF.

CDR3 region: CASTSPTRVYGYTF. The CDR3 DNA follows: TGTGCCAGCACCTCACCAACTAGGGTCTATGGCTACACCTTC. V usage is TRBV5-6 and J usage is TRBJ1-2; D ambiguous. V lost 6 bases to trimming and J lost 4 bases, with 16 bases between them. Germline lookup yields CDR1 SGHDT and CDR2 YYEEEE. The CDR3 has 14 amino acids.

The chain recombines TRBV27 with TRBJ1-1; 10 nucleotides match TRBD1. Germline trimming cut 4 bases from V and 5 bases from J; bases unmatched to any gene: 7. The CDR3 covers 15 residues. Germline V gene lookup returns CDR1 MNHEY and CDR2 SMNVEV (reference sequence). CDR3 sequence (DNA): TGTGCCAGCAGTTCGGGACAGGGGATTGGGACTGAAGCTTTCTTT. This codes for CASSSGQGIGTEAFF.

The chain joins TRBV6-1 to TRBJ1-5, with D unresolved. The length of the CDR3 is 19 residues. The germline V and J ends were trimmed by 4 bases and 3 bases, with 25 bases remaining between them. Germline CDR1 MNHNS, CDR2 SASEGT. In DNA, the CDR3 is TGTGCCAGCAGTGCCCTCCAAGCGGGTTCTTACAGAGTCAATCAGCCCCAGCATTTT. Protein sequence: CASSALQAGSYRVNQPQHF.

The rearrangement uses TRBV5-6 and TRBJ1-4; perhaps TRBD1 as D (5 bases). V lost 1 base and J 4 bases, leaving 17 bases between the germline ends. CDR3 size: 17 residues. Germline V lookup: CDR1 SGHDT, CDR2 YYEEEE. The CDR3 coding sequence is TGTGCCAGCAGCTTGTACTGGTCACGGGGACTTAATGAAAAACTGTTTTTT. It codes for CASSLYWSRGLNEKLFF.

The rearrangement joins TRBV30 to TRBJ2-1, with D tentatively TRBD2 (6 bases). There are 15 residues in the CDR3. Per the germline V gene, CDR1 is GTSNPN and CDR2 is SVGIG (reference sequence). Trimming removed 0 bases at V and 5 bases at J, with 14 bases between. CDR3 in amino acids: CAWSVLGLANNEQFF. The CDR3 nucleotides read TGTGCCTGGAGTGTACTAGGGCTAGCGAACAATGAGCAGTTCTTC.

The chain links TRBV5-4 to TRBJ2-7; perhaps TRBD1 as D (5 bases). V gave up 2 bases and J gave up 7 bases, with 16 bases separating them. CDR3 length: 14 amino acids. The germline V gene encodes CDR1 SGHNT and CDR2 YYREEE (reference sequence). This chain's CDR3 is CASSFRVSREEQYF. DNA for the CDR3: TGTGCCAGCAGCTTCAGGGTTTCTCGTGAAGAGCAGTACTTC. Combining the CDR3 with reference TRBV5-4 and TRBJ2-7 gives the whole variable domain ETGVTQSPTHLIKTRGQQVTLRCSSQSGHNTVSWYQQALGQGPQFIFQYYREEENGRGNFPPRFSGLQFPNYSSELNVNALELDDSALYLCASSFRVSREEQYFGPGTRLTVT.

This clone was picked up a small number of times. The rearrangement links TRBV4-1 to TRBJ2-6, with TRBD1 identical over 9 bases. The CDR3 is 17 amino acids. J gave up 2 bases and V 6 bases, and 8 bases lay outside the gene matches. CDR1 MGHRA and CDR2 YSYEKL come from the germline V gene. The CDR3 is CASSQDRGITGANVLTF. DNA for the CDR3: TGCGCCAGCAGTCAGGACAGGGGTATCACTGGGGCCAACGTCCTGACTTTC.

The chain combines TRBV7-9 with TRBJ1-1; 9 positions match TRBD1. CDR1 and CDR2 (germline): SEHNR, FQNEAQ (reference sequence). Trimming removed 3 bases from V and 4 bases from J; junction bases left unmatched: 6. The CDR3 covers 15 residues. CDR3 coding DNA: TGTGCCAGCAGCTTTGGGGACAGGGATCCCACTGAAGCTTTCTTT. It translates to CASSFGDRDPTEAFF.

The chain links TRBV7-2 to TRBJ2-6; D is perhaps TRBD1 (6 bases). The CDR3 has 18 residues. V shed 2 bases and J shed 0 bases, with 14 bases lying between them. Germline lookup yields CDR1 SGHTA and CDR2 FQGNSA. For the CDR3, the DNA is TGTGCCAGCAGCTTACAGTCAGGGGCAGACTCTGGGGCCAACGTCCTGACTTTC. Protein product: CASSLQSGADSGANVLTF.

The chain couples TRBV5-1 to TRBJ1-2; D not certain. V lost 0 bases to trimming and J lost 4 bases, with 10 bases between them. The CDR3 is 14 residues long. Per germline, CDR1 SGHRS and CDR2 YFSETQ. CDR3 in amino acids: CASSLDSYSYGYTF. In DNA form, the CDR3 reads TGCGCCAGCAGCTTGGACAGCTACTCCTATGGCTACACCTTC.

V usage is TRBV15 and J usage is TRBJ2-1, with 13 bases aligning to TRBD2. V shed 4 bases, J shed 6 bases, and the junction held 3 bases outside the gene matches. The CDR3 totals 15 residues. Germline V lookup: CDR1 LNHNV, CDR2 YYDKDF (reference sequence). CDR3 bases: TGTGCCACCAGCATGACTAGCGGGAGGATCAATGAGCAGTTCTTC. It yields the protein CATSMTSGRINEQFF.

The chain carries TRBV5-8 and TRBJ2-6, with D hard to call. The CDR3 contains 13 residues. V lost 4 bases to trimming and J lost 1 base, with 3 bases between them. The germline gives CDR1 SGHTS, CDR2 YDEGEE. The CDR3 DNA follows: TGTGCCAGCAGCCGGTCTGGGGCCAACGTCCTGACTTTC. It yields the protein CASSRSGANVLTF.

CDR3 residues: CASSPQPRADEQFF. CDR3 sequence (DNA): TGTGCCAGCTCACCGCAACCCAGGGCGGATGAGCAGTTCTTC. This sequence joins TRBV18 and TRBJ2-1; tentatively, D is TRBD1 (5 bases). CDR1 is KGHSH, CDR2 LQKENI, per germline. The length of the CDR3 is 14 residues. V gave up 3 bases and J gave up 8 bases, with 14 bases separating them.

Notes on this clone: At the DNA level, this CDR3 is encoded by other sequences in the same sample as well. The chain is built from TRBV5-1 and TRBJ2-6; TRBD2 aligns across 7 bases. The CDR3 spans 16 residues. The V and J ends lost 0 bases and 4 bases, in that order; junction bases with no gene match: 4. Germline assignment: CDR1 SGHRS and CDR2 YFSETQ. CDR3: CASSLGGSSGANVLTF. CDR3 in DNA: TGCGCCAGCAGCTTGGGCGGGAGTTCCGGGGCCAACGTCCTGACTTTC.